Given below is one T cell receptor beta chain in context. Its antigen remains unidentified. The data stem from a study of cytomegalovirus exposure and HLA in healthy donors. Deletions cut 7 bases from V and 3 bases from J, with 15 bases between. Germline-derived CDR1 and CDR2 are ENHRY and SYGVKD. CDR3 length: 14 amino acids. Overall study findings and caveats: TCR beta chains associated with HLA were, in a later analysis, more clonally expanded than equally common others.

This PCR relied on a set of 60 Vbeta primers and 13 Jbeta primers. Assay: immunoSEQ multiplex PCR; the TCRdb copy retains only in-frame clones and omits some. The repertoire shows 150,000 to 200,000 clones; the top ten hold around 1.9%. This receptor was identified in a man aged 25-40 years in good health and CMV-seronegative. The gene calls are TRBV10-3 and TRBJ2-5; D is perhaps TRBD1 (7 bases). What was sequenced was PBMCs. In DNA form, the CDR3 reads TGTGCCATCACTGAATCAGGGGGGAAAGAGACCCAGTACTTC. Amino acids: CAITESGGKETQYF.